This is a list of T cell receptor beta chains from one sample in a study of blood T cell repertoires in COVID-19. Sequenced by immunoSEQ multiplex PCR; TCRdb stores in-frame clones only, minus some. There are roughly 200,000 clones in the sample; 70% to 90% occur only once, and about 4% lies in the top ten. Source material: PBMCs or T cells enriched from blood (not recorded which). All receptors come from a woman aged 40 to 50 with acute COVID-19. The CDR3 runs from the conserved cysteine through the conserved F or W. The D gene is left open where the match is weak. Not all rows give a size; the values are once, few, many and, for expanded clones, a class.

J | V | size | D | DNA | CDR3
TRBJ1-6 | TRBV3-1/TRBV3-2 | - | - | TGTGCCAGCAGCCATGGACAGTTTCATTATAATTCACCCCTCCACTTT | CASSHGQFHYNSPLHF
TRBJ1-1 | TRBV3-1/TRBV3-2 | - | - | TGTGCCAGCAGCCAAGCTCTCAAGAGGGAAGCTTTCTTT | CASSQALKREAFF
TRBJ1-5 | TRBV29-1 | - | TRBD1 | TGCAGCGTCCAGGGGGCCGCTAATCAGCCCCAGCATTTT | CSVQGAANQPQHF
TRBJ1-1 | TRBV19 | once | - | TGTGCCAGTAGTATAGGGGAGGGCTTCCCTGAAGCTTTCTTT | CASSIGEGFPEAFF
TRBJ2-3 | TRBV5-1 | - | TRBD2 | TGCGCCAGCAGCTTGCGGCGGGGGGGCCGAGATACGCAGTATTTT | CASSLRRGGRDTQYF
TRBJ1-2 | TRBV6-2/TRBV6-3 | - | - | TGTGCCAGCAGTCCCCACCGAGAAATTAACTATGGCTACACCTTC | CASSPHREINYGYTF
TRBJ2-3 | TRBV10-3 | - | - | TGTGCCATCAGTGAAGCTAGGGGTGGAGATACGCAGTATTTT | CAISEARGGDTQYF
TRBJ2-5 | TRBV5-1 | - | TRBD2 | TGCGCCAGCAGCCGCTCTGTTAGCGGGGGACGTAGAGAGACCCAGTACTTC | CASSRSVSGGRRETQYF
TRBJ1-6 | TRBV5-1 | few | TRBD1 | TGCGCCAGCAGCTCTGGGACAGGGGGAAATTCACCCCTCCACTTT | CASSSGTGGNSPLHF
TRBJ1-1 | TRBV10-2 | - | - | TGCGCCAGCAGTGAGGACGGAGGGAAGGACACTGAAGCTTTCTTT | CASSEDGGKDTEAFF
TRBJ1-3 | TRBV12-3/TRBV12-4 | - | - | TGTGCCAGCAATCTCGGGACAATTGAAACCATATATTTT | CASNLGTIETIYF
TRBJ1-1 | TRBV27 | - | - | TGTGCCAGCAGTTTTAGTGGGCAGTTGAACACTGAAGCTTTCTTT | CASSFSGQLNTEAFF
TRBJ1-1 | TRBV6-2/TRBV6-3 | - | - | TGTGCCAGCAGTCCGAACTACAGGGAGACTGAAGCTTTCTTT | CASSPNYRETEAFF
TRBJ1-1 | TRBV7-8 | - | - | TGTGCCAGCAGCTTAGCTCAGGGCTTAGAAGCTTTCTTT | CASSLAQGLEAFF
TRBJ1-1 | TRBV5-4 | - | TRBD1 | TGTGCCAGCAGCTTGCGCCTCCTGGGACAGAAAGGCAGGAACACTGAAGCTTTCTTT | CASSLRLLGQKGRNTEAFF
TRBJ1-1 | TRBV5-1 | - | - | TGCGCCAGCAGCTCGATAAGCTGGGCGAGCACTGAAGCTTTCTTT | CASSSISWASTEAFF
TRBJ1-2 | TRBV25-1 | - | TRBD1 | TGTGCCAGCAGTGAAGCCGGGACAGGGGGCTATGGCTACACCTTC | CASSEAGTGGYGYTF
TRBJ2-5 | TRBV19 | - | TRBD2 | TGTGCCAGTAGTACGGGCGGGGGGGCCTCGGAGACCCAGTACTTC | CASSTGGGASETQYF
TRBJ1-1 | TRBV13 | - | - | TGTGCCAGCAGCGATGGGGGAGGTTGGGACACTGAAGCTTTCTTT | CASSDGGGWDTEAFF
TRBJ2-3 | TRBV7-9 | - | TRBD2 | TGTGCCAGCAGTAGACTAGCGGGGGGCCAGAGAGATACGCAGTATTTT | CASSRLAGGQRDTQYF
TRBJ2-6 | TRBV6-5 | - | TRBD1 | TGTGCCAGCAGTTCCCGGACAGGGGACGGGGCCAACGTCCTGACTTTC | CASSSRTGDGANVLTF
TRBJ1-1 | TRBV19 | - | - | TGTGCCAGTAGTAGCAGCTCCAGGGGCAGAAACGTTGAAGCTTTCTTT | CASSSSSRGRNVEAFF
TRBJ1-4 | TRBV2 | once | TRBD1 | TGTGCCAGCAGTTGGACAGGCAGCAGAAATGAAAAACTGTTTTTT | CASSWTGSRNEKLFF
TRBJ2-7 | TRBV14 | - | - | TGTGCCAGCAGCCAAAGACTTGCCCACGAGCAGTACTTC | CASSQRLAHEQYF
TRBJ2-2 | TRBV5-4 | - | TRBD2 | TGTGCCAGCAGCTTGGGACTAGCGGGGCCCACCGGGGAGCTGTTTTTT | CASSLGLAGPTGELFF
TRBJ1-1 | TRBV27 | - | - | TGTGCCAGCAGTTTTTACGGGGTGGGTACTGAAGCTTTCTTT | CASSFYGVGTEAFF
TRBJ1-2 | TRBV19 | few | - | TGTGCCAGTAGTATAGTTGCAGGGGTCGGCTATGGCTACACCTTC | CASSIVAGVGYGYTF
TRBJ1-6 | TRBV7-9 | - | TRBD1 | TGTGCCAGCAGCCCCCTGCAGGGGGGAGGATCACCCCTCCACTTT | CASSPLQGGGSPLHF
TRBJ2-5 | TRBV7-2 | - | - | TGTGCCAGCAGCTTACGGGCCTTGGGGGGGACCCAGTACTTC | CASSLRALGGTQYF
TRBJ2-1 | TRBV5-1 | - | TRBD1 | TGCGCCAGCAGAAAACAGGGGGCAATTAATGAGCAGTTCTTC | CASRKQGAINEQFF
TRBJ2-5 | TRBV24-1 | - | - | TGTGCCACCAGTGAACATGGACTAGGGGGGACCCAGTACTTC | CATSEHGLGGTQYF
TRBJ1-3 | TRBV5-5 | - | - | TGTGCCAGCAGCTTGGAACAGGTTTCGAACCCTGGAAACACCATATATTTT | CASSLEQVSNPGNTIYF
TRBJ2-6 | TRBV7-3 | - | - | TGTGCCAGCAGCTTTAGTTCTGGGGCCAACGTCCTGACTTTC | CASSFSSGANVLTF
TRBJ1-4 | TRBV19 | - | - | TGTGCCAGCCGGGATCATGCAACTAATGAAAAACTGTTTTTT | CASRDHATNEKLFF
TRBJ2-1 | TRBV29-1 | - | - | TGCAGCGTCGAACAGGTTAGCAATGAGCAGTTCTTC | CSVEQVSNEQFF
TRBJ1-4 | TRBV29-1 | - | TRBD1 | TGCAGCGTTCGGGGACAGGGGGCCGCAACTAATGAAAAACTGTTTTTT | CSVRGQGAATNEKLFF
TRBJ1-1 | TRBV5-4 | - | TRBD1 | TGTGCCAGCAGCTTCGACAGGGACTTGAACACTGAAGCTTTCTTT | CASSFDRDLNTEAFF
TRBJ1-1 | TRBV14 | - | - | TGTGCCAGCAGCCACGAACGACAGCTACTGAACACTGAAGCTTTCTTT | CASSHERQLLNTEAFF
TRBJ1-2 | TRBV12-3/TRBV12-4 | - | - | TGTGCCAGCAGTTTTTCGGGAGCCTATGGCTACACCTTC | CASSFSGAYGYTF
TRBJ2-3 | TRBV10-3 | - | TRBD2 | TGTGCCATCAGTGAGTCGGGACTAGGGAACACAGATACGCAGTATTTT | CAISESGLGNTDTQYF
TRBJ1-5 | TRBV9 | - | TRBD1 | TGTGCCAGCAGCGTCGGGGACAGCAGCAATCAGCCCCAGCATTTT | CASSVGDSSNQPQHF
TRBJ1-2 | TRBV6-5 | - | - | TGTGCCAGCAGTTACTCGATCCAGAGGGCGCGAACAAGCTACACCTTC | CASSYSIQRARTSYTF
TRBJ1-5 | TRBV30 | once | - | TGTGCCTGGAGTGATACGGACAGCGGCAATCAGCCCCAGCATTTT | CAWSDTDSGNQPQHF
TRBJ2-7 | TRBV6-1 | - | - | TGTGCCAGCAGTGAACCGCCCGCGAGGGCCTACGAGCAGTACTTC | CASSEPPARAYEQYF
TRBJ2-7 | TRBV29-1 | once | TRBD1 | TGCAGCGCGACTTTGGGACAGGGGACCGTGGGGCACGAGCAGTACTTC | CSATLGQGTVGHEQYF
TRBJ1-2 | TRBV2 | - | - | TGTGCCAGCAGGGGAATCAAGACAGTTAACTATGGCTACACCTTC | CASRGIKTVNYGYTF
TRBJ2-3 | TRBV19 | - | TRBD2 | TGTGCCAGTAAAATGCGCGGGGGGGGGATCACAGATACGCAGTATTTT | CASKMRGGGITDTQYF
TRBJ2-2 | TRBV7-2 | - | - | TGTGCCAGCAGCTCTACTAGATCGAACACCGGGGAGCTGTTTTTT | CASSSTRSNTGELFF
TRBJ1-2 | TRBV19 | - | TRBD1 | TGTGCCACCGGACAGGGGCTCTATGGCTACACCTTC | CATGQGLYGYTF
TRBJ1-3 | TRBV3-1/TRBV3-2 | - | - | TGTGCCAGCAGCCGCCAGACAGGTGGAGGAGACACCATATATTTT | CASSRQTGGGDTIYF
TRBJ2-1 | TRBV2 | - | - | TGTGCCAGCAGTGAACTCAATGAGCAGTTCTTC | CASSELNEQFF
TRBJ1-4 | TRBV7-8 | few | - | TGTGCCAGCAGCCACTCGGGAGATGATAATGAAAAACTGTTTTTT | CASSHSGDDNEKLFF
TRBJ2-5 | TRBV7-9 | - | - | TGTGCCAGCAGCCAGGATTTTGGCGAGACCCAGTACTTC | CASSQDFGETQYF